These 3 T cell receptor beta chains came from one sample sequenced in a study of monozygotic twins with inflammatory bowel disease. TCRdb reprocessed the 5' RACE reads; each CDR3 protein has one entry and no DNA is given. This sample's clone table lists approximately 150,000 distinct CDR3 sequences. The source material was blood. The receptors originated from a human donor with ulcerative colitis or Crohn's disease, or a healthy co-twin of an affected twin (not recorded which).

The V and J genes are TRBV5-6 and TRBJ2-2; the D call from TCRdb, TRBD1, cannot be confirmed without DNA. The CDR3 loop spans 14 amino acids. Germline V gene data show CDR1 as SGHDT and CDR2 as YYEEEE. The chain's CDR3 is CASSLTGSTGELFF.

The rearrangement uses TRBV7-2 and TRBJ1-4. Germline CDR1 and CDR2: SGHTA and FQGNSA. This CDR3 has 13 amino acids. The CDR3 reads CASTRSTNEKLFF.

The chain carries TRBV20-1 and TRBJ1-6; the D call from TCRdb, TRBD1, cannot be confirmed without DNA. Germline V CDR1 and CDR2: DFQATT, SNEGSKA (reference sequence). This CDR3 is built from 17 residues. This CDR3 is CSARGDRGPWDNSPLHF.